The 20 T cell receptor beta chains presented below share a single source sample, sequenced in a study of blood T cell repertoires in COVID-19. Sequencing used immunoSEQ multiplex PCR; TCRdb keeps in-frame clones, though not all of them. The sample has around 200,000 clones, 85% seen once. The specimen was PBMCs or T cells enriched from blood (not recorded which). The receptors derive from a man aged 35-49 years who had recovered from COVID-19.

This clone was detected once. The CDR3 region is CASSKANGYREKLFF. The CDR3 nucleotides read TGTGCCAGCAGTAAAGCGAACGGCTATCGCGAAAAACTGTTTTTT. J is TRBJ1-4 and V is TRBV27; D not certain. V gave up 5 bases and J gave up 8 bases, with 18 bases separating them. The germline V gene encodes CDR1 MNHEY and CDR2 SMNVEV (reference sequence). This CDR3 has 15 amino acids.

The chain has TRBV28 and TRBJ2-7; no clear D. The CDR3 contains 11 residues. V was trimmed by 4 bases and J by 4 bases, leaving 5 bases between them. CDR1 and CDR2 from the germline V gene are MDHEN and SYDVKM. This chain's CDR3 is CASSSRYEQYF. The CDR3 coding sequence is TGTGCCAGCAGTTCGAGATACGAGCAGTACTTC. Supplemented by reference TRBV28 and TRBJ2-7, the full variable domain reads DVKVTQSSRYLVKRTGEKVFLECVQDMDHENMFWYRQDPGLGLRLIYFSYDVKMKEKGDIPEGYSVSREKKERFSLILESASTNQTSMYLCASSSRYEQYFGPGTRLTVT.

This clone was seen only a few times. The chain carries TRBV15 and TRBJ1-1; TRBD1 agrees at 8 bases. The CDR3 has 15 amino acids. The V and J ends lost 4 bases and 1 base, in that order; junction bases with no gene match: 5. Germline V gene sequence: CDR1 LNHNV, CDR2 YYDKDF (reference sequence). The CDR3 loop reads CATSTSGQGNTEAFF. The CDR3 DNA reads TGTGCCACCAGCACCTCCGGACAGGGGAACACTGAAGCTTTCTTT.

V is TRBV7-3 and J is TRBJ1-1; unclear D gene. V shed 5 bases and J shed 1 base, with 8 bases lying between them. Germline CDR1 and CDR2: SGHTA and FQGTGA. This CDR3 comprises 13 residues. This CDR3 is CASSEQRNTEAFF. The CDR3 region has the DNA TGTGCCAGCAGCGAACAACGGAACACTGAAGCTTTCTTT.

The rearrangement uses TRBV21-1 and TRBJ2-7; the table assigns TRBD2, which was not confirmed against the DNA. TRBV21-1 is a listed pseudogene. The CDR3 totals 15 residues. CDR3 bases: TGTGCCAGCAGCATTTTCCAGCGGGCTACCTACGAGCAGTACTTC. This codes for CASSIFQRATYEQYF.

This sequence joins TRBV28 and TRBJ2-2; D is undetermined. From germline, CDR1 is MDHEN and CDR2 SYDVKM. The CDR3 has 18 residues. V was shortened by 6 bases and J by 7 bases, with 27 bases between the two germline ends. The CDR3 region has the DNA TGTGCCAGCAGCCGACGGCCCGACATACAATCATGGTACGGGGAGCTGTTTTTT. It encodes CASSRRPDIQSWYGELFF. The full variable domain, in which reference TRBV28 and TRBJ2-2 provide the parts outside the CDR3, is DVKVTQSSRYLVKRTGEKVFLECVQDMDHENMFWYRQDPGLGLRLIYFSYDVKMKEKGDIPEGYSVSREKKERFSLILESASTNQTSMYLCASSRRPDIQSWYGELFFGEGSRLTVL.

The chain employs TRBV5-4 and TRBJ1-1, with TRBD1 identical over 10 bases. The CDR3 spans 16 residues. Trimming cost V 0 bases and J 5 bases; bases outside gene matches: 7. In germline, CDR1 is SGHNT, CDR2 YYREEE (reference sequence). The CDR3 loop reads CASSLGGQGRGTEAFF. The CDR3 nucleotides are TGTGCCAGCAGCTTGGGGGGACAGGGGCGAGGGACTGAAGCTTTCTTT.

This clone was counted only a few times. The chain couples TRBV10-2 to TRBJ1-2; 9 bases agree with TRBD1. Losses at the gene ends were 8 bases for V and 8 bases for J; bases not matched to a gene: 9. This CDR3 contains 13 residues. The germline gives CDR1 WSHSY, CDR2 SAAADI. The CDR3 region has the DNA TGCGCCAGCCAAGAACAGGGGGCGAGCGGCTACACCTTC. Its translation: CASQEQGASGYTF.

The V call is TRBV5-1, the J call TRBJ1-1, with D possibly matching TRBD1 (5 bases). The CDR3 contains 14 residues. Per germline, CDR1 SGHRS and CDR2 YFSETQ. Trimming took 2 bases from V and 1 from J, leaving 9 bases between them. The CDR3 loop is CASSLGAANTEAFF. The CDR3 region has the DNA TGCGCCAGCAGCTTAGGGGCAGCGAACACTGAAGCTTTCTTT. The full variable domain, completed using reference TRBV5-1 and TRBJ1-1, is KAGVTQTPRYLIKTRGQQVTLSCSPISGHRSVSWYQQTPGQGLQFLFEYFSETQRNKGNFPGRFSGRQFSNSRSEMNVSTLELGDSALYLCASSLGAANTEAFFGQGTRLTVV.

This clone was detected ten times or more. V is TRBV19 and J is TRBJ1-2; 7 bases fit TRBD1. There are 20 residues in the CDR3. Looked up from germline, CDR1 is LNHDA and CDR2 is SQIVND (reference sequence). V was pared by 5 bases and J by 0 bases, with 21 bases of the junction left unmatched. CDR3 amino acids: CASSVVFTGTAFMANYGYTF. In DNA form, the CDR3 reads TGTGCCAGTAGTGTCGTTTTTACCGGGACAGCATTCATGGCTAACTATGGCTACACCTTC. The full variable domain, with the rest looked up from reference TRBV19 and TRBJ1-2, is DGGITQSPKYLFRKEGQNVTLSCEQNLNHDAMYWYRQDPGQGLRLIYYSQIVNDFQKGDIAEGYSVSREKKESFPLTVTSAQKNPTAFYLCASSVVFTGTAFMANYGYTFGSGTRLTVV.

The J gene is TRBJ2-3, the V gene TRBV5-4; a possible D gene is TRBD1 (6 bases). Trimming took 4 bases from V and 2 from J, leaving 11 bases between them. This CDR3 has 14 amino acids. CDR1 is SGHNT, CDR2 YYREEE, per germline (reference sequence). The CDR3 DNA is TGTGCCAGCAGCCCCTGGGACAACACAGATACGCAGTATTTT. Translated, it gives CASSPWDNTDTQYF.

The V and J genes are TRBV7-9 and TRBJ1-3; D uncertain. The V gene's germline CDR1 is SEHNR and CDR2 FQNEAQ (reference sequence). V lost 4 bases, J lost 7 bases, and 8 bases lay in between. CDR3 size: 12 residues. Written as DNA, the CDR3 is TGTGCCAGCAGCTCCCAGAGGAACACCATATATTTT. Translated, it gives CASSSQRNTIYF.

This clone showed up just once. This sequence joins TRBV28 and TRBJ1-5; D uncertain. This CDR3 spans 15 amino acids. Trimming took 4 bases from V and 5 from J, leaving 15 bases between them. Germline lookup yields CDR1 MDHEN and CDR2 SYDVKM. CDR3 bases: TGTGCCAGCAGTTACCAGTTAGCTGGTCATCAGCCCCAGCATTTT. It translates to CASSYQLAGHQPQHF.

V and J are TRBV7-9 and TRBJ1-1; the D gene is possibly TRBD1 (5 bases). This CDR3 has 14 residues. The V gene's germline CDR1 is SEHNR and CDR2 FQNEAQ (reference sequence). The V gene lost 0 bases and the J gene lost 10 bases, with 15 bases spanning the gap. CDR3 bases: TGTGCCAGCAGCTTAGCTGGGGCCGCCCGTGGAGCTTTCTTT. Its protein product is CASSLAGAARGAFF. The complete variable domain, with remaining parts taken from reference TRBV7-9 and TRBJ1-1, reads DTGVSQNPRHKITKRGQNVTFRCDPISEHNRLYWYRQTLGQGPEFLTYFQNEAQLEKSRLLSDRFSAERPKGSFSTLEIQRTEQGDSAMYLCASSLAGAARGAFFGQGTRLTVV.

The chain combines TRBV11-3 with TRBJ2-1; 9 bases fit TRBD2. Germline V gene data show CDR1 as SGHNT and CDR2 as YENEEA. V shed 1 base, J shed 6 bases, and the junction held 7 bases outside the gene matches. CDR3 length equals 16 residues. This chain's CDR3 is CASSLGLAGVFNEQFF. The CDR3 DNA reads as TGTGCCAGCAGCTTAGGCTTAGCGGGAGTGTTCAATGAGCAGTTCTTC. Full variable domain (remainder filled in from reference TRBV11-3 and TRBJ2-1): EAGVVQSPRYKIIEKKQPVAFWCNPISGHNTLYWYLQNLGQGPELLIRYENEEAVDDSQLPKDRFSAERLKGVDSTLKIQPAELGDSAVYLCASSLGLAGVFNEQFFGPGTRLTVL.

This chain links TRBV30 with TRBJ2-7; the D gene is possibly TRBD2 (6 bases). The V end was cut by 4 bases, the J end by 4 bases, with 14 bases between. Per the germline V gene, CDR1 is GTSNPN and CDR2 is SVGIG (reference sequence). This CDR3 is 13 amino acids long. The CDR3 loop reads CAWIAKSGYEQYF. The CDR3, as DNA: TGTGCCTGGATAGCTAAGAGCGGGTACGAGCAGTACTTC.

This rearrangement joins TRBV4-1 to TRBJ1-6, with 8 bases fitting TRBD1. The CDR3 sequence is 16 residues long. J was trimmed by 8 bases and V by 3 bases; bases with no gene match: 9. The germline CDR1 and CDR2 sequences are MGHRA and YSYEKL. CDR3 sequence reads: CASSQQFGQGYSPLHF. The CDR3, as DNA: TGCGCCAGCAGCCAGCAATTTGGACAGGGCTATTCACCCCTCCACTTT.

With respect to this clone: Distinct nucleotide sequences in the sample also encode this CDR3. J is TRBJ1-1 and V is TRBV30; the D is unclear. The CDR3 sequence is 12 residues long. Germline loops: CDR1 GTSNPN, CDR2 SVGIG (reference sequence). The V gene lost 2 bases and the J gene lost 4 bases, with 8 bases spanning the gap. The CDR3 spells CAWSPLGTEAFF. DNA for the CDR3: TGTGCCTGGAGTCCCCTAGGCACTGAAGCTTTCTTT.

CDR3 loop: CASSEREVTEAFF. In DNA, the CDR3 is TGTGCCAGCAGTGAGAGGGAGGTCACTGAAGCTTTCTTT. This sequence joins TRBV2 and TRBJ1-1; unclear D gene. Germline CDR1 SNHLY, CDR2 FYNNEI. CDR3 size: 13 residues. V lost 3 bases, J lost 4 bases, and 9 bases lay in between.

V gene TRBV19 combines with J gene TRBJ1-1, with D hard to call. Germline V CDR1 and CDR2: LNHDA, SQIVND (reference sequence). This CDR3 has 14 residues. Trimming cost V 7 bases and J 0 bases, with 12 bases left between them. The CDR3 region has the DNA TGTGCCAGTACCCTGACACTGATGAACACTGAAGCTTTCTTT. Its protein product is CASTLTLMNTEAFF.